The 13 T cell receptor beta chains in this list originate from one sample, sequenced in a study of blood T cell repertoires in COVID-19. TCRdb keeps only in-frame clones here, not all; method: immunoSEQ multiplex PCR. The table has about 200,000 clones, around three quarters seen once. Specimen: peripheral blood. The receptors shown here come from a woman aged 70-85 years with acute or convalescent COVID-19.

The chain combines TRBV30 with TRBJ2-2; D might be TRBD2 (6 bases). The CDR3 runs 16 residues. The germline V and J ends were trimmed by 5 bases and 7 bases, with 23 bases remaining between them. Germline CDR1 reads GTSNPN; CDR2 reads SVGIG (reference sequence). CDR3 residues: CAWSLRAGTGVGELFF. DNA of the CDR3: TGTGCCTGGTCCCTTCGCGCGGGAACGGGAGTCGGGGAGCTGTTTTTT.

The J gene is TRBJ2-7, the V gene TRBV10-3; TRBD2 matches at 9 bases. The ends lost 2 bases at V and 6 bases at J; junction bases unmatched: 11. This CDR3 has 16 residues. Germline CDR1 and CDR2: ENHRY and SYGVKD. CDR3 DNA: TGTGCCATCAGTGAGCCCGGCGGCGGGAGGGCCGTCGAGCAGTACTTC. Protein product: CAISEPGGGRAVEQYF.

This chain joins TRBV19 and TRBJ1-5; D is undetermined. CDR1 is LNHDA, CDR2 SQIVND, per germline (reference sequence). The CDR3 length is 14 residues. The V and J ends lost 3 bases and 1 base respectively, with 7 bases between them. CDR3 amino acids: CASSIPTSNQPQHF. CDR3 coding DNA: TGTGCCAGTAGTATCCCAACAAGCAATCAGCCCCAGCATTTT.

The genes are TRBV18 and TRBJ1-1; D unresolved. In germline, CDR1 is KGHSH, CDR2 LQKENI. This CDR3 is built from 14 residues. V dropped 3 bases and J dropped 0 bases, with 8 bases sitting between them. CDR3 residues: CASSPGRMNTEAFF. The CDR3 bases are TGTGCCAGCTCACCCGGGAGAATGAACACTGAAGCTTTCTTT.

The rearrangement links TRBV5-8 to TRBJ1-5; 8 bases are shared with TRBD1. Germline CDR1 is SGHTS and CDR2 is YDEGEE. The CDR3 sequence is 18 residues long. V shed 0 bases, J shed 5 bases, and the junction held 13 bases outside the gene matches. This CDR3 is CASSLDRTTGGSDQPQHF. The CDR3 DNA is TGTGCCAGCAGCTTGGATCGGACCACAGGGGGTTCGGATCAGCCCCAGCATTTT.

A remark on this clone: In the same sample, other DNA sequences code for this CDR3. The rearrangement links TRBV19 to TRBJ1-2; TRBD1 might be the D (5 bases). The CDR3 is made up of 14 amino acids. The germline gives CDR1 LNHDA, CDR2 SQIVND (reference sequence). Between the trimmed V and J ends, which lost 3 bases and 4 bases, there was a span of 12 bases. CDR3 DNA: TGTGCCAGTAGTATCGGTACGGGGGGCTATGGCTACACCTTC. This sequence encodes CASSIGTGGYGYTF.

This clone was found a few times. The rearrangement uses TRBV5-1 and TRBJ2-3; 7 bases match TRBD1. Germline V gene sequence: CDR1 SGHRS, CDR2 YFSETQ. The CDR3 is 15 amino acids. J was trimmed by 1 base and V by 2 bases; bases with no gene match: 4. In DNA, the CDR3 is TGCGCCAGCAGCTTTAAACAGGGGCGCACAGATACGCAGTATTTT. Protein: CASSFKQGRTDTQYF.

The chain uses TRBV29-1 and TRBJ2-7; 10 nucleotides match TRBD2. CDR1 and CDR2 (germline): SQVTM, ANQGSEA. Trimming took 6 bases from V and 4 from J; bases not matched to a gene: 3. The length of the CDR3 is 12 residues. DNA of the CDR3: TGCAGCGTGCGGACTAGCGGATACGAGCAGTACTTC. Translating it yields CSVRTSGYEQYF.

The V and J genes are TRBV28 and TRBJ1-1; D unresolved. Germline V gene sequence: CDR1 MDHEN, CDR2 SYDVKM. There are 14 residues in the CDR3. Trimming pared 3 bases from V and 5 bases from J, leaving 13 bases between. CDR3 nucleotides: TGTGCCAGCAGTTTCGAACAGAGATGGACTGAAGCTTTCTTT. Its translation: CASSFEQRWTEAFF.

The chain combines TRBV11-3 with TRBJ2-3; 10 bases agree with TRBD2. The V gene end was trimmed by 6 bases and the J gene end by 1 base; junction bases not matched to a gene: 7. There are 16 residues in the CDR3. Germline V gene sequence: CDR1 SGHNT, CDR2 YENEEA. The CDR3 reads CASSHGLAEGTDTQYF. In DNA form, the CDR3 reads TGTGCCAGCAGTCACGGACTAGCGGAAGGCACAGATACGCAGTATTTT.

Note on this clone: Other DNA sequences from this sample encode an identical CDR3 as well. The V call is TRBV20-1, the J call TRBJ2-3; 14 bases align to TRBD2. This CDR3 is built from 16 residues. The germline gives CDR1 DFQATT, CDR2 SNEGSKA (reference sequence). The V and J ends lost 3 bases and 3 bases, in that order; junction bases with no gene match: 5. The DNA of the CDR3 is TGCAGTGCTAGTCGACTAGCGGGAGGGCCGACAGATACGCAGTATTTT. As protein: CSASRLAGGPTDTQYF.

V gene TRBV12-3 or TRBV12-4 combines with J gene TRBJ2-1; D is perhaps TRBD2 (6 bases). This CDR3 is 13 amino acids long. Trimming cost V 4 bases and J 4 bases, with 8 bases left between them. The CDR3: CASSSSGYNEQFF. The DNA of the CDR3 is TGTGCCAGCAGTTCGAGCGGGTACAATGAGCAGTTCTTC.

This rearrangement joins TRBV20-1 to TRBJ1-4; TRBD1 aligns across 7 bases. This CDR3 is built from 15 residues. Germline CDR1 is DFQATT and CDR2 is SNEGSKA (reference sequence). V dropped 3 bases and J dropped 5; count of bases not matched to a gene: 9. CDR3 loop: CSASMPTGLNEKLFF. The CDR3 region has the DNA TGCAGTGCTAGTATGCCGACAGGGTTGAATGAAAAACTGTTTTTT.